This T cell receptor (beta chain) is drawn from a study of CD8 T cells in Susac syndrome. There are a few counts of this clonotype. This CDR3 comprises 19 residues. Losses at the gene ends were 0 bases for V and 0 bases for J; bases not matched to a gene: 12. Germline CDR1 and CDR2: SGHNT and YYREEE (reference sequence). Control patients had untreated stable or active relapsing-remitting multiple sclerosis by revised McDonald criteria. Random hexamers were used to reverse transcribe the RNA input (about 0.5 to 1 ug). An immunoSEQ multiplex PCR amplified TCR beta CDR3 over 54 Vbeta and 13 Jbeta. TCRdb called the immunoSEQ multiplex PCR reads again in MiXCR, with one record for every CDR3 protein. The repertoire holds about 130,000 distinct CDR3 sequences, around 90% seen once, with about 0.23% in the top ten.

This chain links TRBV5-4 with TRBJ2-3, with 8 bases fitting TRBD2. Sequencing was performed on CD8+ T cells from PBMCs. The receptor's source is a human donor with multiple sclerosis. This CDR3 is CASSLGWGREVTSTDTQYF. The DNA of the CDR3 is TGTGCCAGCAGCTTGGGCTGGGGGCGGGAGGTTACTAGCACAGATACGCAGTATTTT. The complete variable domain, with remaining parts taken from reference TRBV5-4 and TRBJ2-3, reads ETGVTQSPTHLIKTRGQQVTLRCSSQSGHNTVSWYQQALGQGPQFIFQYYREEENGRGNFPPRFSGLQFPNYSSELNVNALELDDSALYLCASSLGWGREVTSTDTQYFGPGTRLTVL.